This T cell receptor (beta chain) originates from a study of cytomegalovirus exposure and HLA in healthy donors. Concerning this clone itself: The antigen is unknown.

Study-wide points: Among TCR sequences, most were rare, though some public TCRs appeared in many donors. Earlier analysis yielded a pattern in which most TCR beta V segments were productive about 90% or about 30% of the time. Later findings reportedly placed an Asian-associated ancestry cluster below the roughly 730-donor mean for N-insertions.

The ends lost 0 bases at V and 6 bases at J; junction bases unmatched: 8. The CDR3 covers 17 residues. Germline V lookup: CDR1 SGHNT, CDR2 YYREEE (reference sequence). Primers included in the PCR were 60 Vbeta and 13 Jbeta primers. TCRdb's copy holds only in-frame clones and misses some; the assay was immunoSEQ multiplex PCR. This sample carries roughly 120,000 clones, around two thirds of them seen once, and the ten largest clones take 9.5%. V and J are TRBV5-4 and TRBJ2-3; 12 bases map to TRBD2. The TCR sequence derives from a woman aged 40 to 49 in good health and CMV-seropositive. The sample taken for sequencing was PBMCs. The CDR3 bases are TGTGCCAGCAGCTTGGCCGCTAGCGGGAGGGCCACCGATACGCAGTATTTT. Translating it yields CASSLAASGRATDTQYF.